One sample yielded the 32 T cell receptor beta chains listed below, sequenced in a study of blood T cells in healthy people across ages. Then a second PCR, running about 6 to 12 cycles, was carried out with a sample-barcoded 5' primer and a J-beta primer mix. Via MiXCR, TCRdb re-called the 5' RACE reads, giving one row per CDR3 protein. The repertoire holds 910,000 or so distinct CDR3 sequences, with about 53% as singletons. Sequencing used blood. The receptors shown here come from a woman aged 60 to 75 in good health.

The J gene is TRBJ2-1, the V gene TRBV27, with D possibly matching TRBD2 (6 bases). Germline V gene data show CDR1 as MNHEY and CDR2 as SMNVEV (reference sequence). This CDR3 has 17 residues. Deletions cut 4 bases from V and 7 bases from J, with 23 bases between. The CDR3 is CASSSQQLAARGNEQFF. The CDR3 bases are TGTGCCAGCAGTTCCCAACAACTAGCAGCAAGGGGAAATGAGCAGTTCTTC.

The gene calls are TRBV7-2 and TRBJ2-3; D unresolved. CDR1 and CDR2 (germline): SGHTA, FQGNSA. V was trimmed by 0 bases and J by 7 bases, leaving 14 bases between them. This CDR3 is built from 15 residues. CDR3 nucleotide sequence: TGTGCCAGCAGCTTAGCTGATGGAACGGCCAATACGCAGTATTTT. It is translated as CASSLADGTANTQYF.

The rearrangement joins TRBV5-1 to TRBJ1-4, with a tentative D call TRBD1 (5 bases). The CDR3 covers 13 residues. The germline V gene encodes CDR1 SGHRS and CDR2 YFSETQ. V dropped 4 bases and J dropped 5 bases, with 9 bases sitting between them. The CDR3, as DNA: TGCGCCAGCAGCGGCTGGGGGAATGAAAAACTGTTTTTT. Its protein product is CASSGWGNEKLFF.

This clonotype was found a few times. The chain couples TRBV6-1 to TRBJ1-5, with D tentatively TRBD1 (6 bases). CDR1 is MNHNS and CDR2 is SASEGT in the germline V gene. The germline V and J ends were trimmed by 3 bases and 2 bases, with 8 bases remaining between them. The CDR3 contains 14 residues. This CDR3 reads CASSEGGGNQPQHF. The CDR3 coding sequence is TGTGCCAGCAGTGAGGGGGGCGGCAATCAGCCCCAGCATTTT.

This clonotype is medium-sized (0.01 to 0.1%) within its sample. The chain employs TRBV7-9 and TRBJ2-7, with unresolved D. The germline V and J ends were trimmed by 5 bases and 0 bases, with 11 bases remaining between them. Germline V gives CDR1 SEHNR, CDR2 FQNEAQ (reference sequence). The CDR3 consists of 14 residues. CDR3 DNA: TGTGCCAGCAGCACTGAAACGGCCTCCTACGAGCAGTACTTC. It translates to CASSTETASYEQYF.

V usage is TRBV27 and J usage is TRBJ1-2; possibly TRBD1 for D (6 bases). Germline lookup yields CDR1 MNHEY and CDR2 SMNVEV (reference sequence). The V and J ends lost 2 bases and 6 bases respectively, with 16 bases between them. This CDR3 spans 15 amino acids. For the CDR3, the DNA is TGTGCCAGCAGTTTACGGCTGGGGGGCGCCCATGGCTACACCTTC. Translating gives CASSLRLGGAHGYTF.

The rearrangement links TRBV6-6 to TRBJ1-5; D is perhaps TRBD1 (6 bases). Germline V gene data show CDR1 as MNHNY and CDR2 as SVGAGI (reference sequence). V dropped 6 bases and J dropped 1 base, with 16 bases sitting between them. CDR3 length: 16 amino acids. Written as DNA, the CDR3 is TGTGCCAGCAGATCACAGGGAAGGGAGAGCAATCAGCCCCAGCATTTT. Amino acids: CASRSQGRESNQPQHF.

This clonotype was seen only a few times. The CDR3 nucleotides are TGCGCCAGCAGCTGGGCGTCCGGGACAGGGACCTACGAGCAGTACTTC. Residues: CASSWASGTGTYEQYF. The rearrangement joins TRBV5-1 to TRBJ2-7; 9 bases align to TRBD1. J lost 2 bases, V lost 3 bases, and 9 bases had no gene match. CDR1 and CDR2 from the germline V gene are SGHRS and YFSETQ. The CDR3 contains 16 residues.

The CDR3 is CASRRRTSPSYEQYF. The CDR3 DNA reads TGTGCCAGCAGACGCAGAACCAGCCCTTCCTACGAGCAGTACTTC. V gene TRBV6-5 combines with J gene TRBJ2-7; D remains unclear. CDR3 length equals 15 residues. Trimming took off 6 bases at V and 1 base at J, with 16 bases between the two ends. CDR1 and CDR2 from the germline V gene are MNHEY and SVGAGI.

The chain is built from TRBV21-1 and TRBJ2-2; the listed D gene, TRBD1, was not tested against the DNA. TRBV21-1 is recorded as a pseudogene. The length of the CDR3 is 16 residues. This CDR3 reads CASSTRQGAITGELFF. In nucleotides, the CDR3 is TGTGCCAGCAGCACTAGACAGGGGGCGATCACCGGGGAGCTGTTTTTT.

This clonotype was counted a few times. V and J are TRBV11-2 and TRBJ1-4; D is ambiguous. Germline V CDR1 and CDR2: SGHAT, FQNNGV. Trimming left V 1 base short and J 6 bases short, with 12 bases between. The length of the CDR3 is 15 residues. The CDR3 sequence: CASSLGPGQDEKLFF. CDR3 DNA sequence: TGTGCCAGCAGCTTAGGGCCCGGGCAGGATGAAAAACTGTTTTTT.

This clonotype has only a few counts. V usage is TRBV20-1 and J usage is TRBJ2-1, with 10 positions matching TRBD2. CDR3 length equals 14 residues. Germline values: CDR1 DFQATT, CDR2 SNEGSKA (reference sequence). Losses at the gene ends were 4 bases for V and 2 bases for J; bases not matched to a gene: 2. The CDR3: CSAKLAGTYNEQFF. The CDR3 DNA is TGCAGTGCTAAACTAGCGGGAACCTACAATGAGCAGTTCTTC.

This clonotype came up a few times. The chain employs TRBV12-3 or TRBV12-4 and TRBJ2-7, with TRBD2 identical over 7 bases. This CDR3 has 11 residues. The J segment lost 7 bases and the V segment lost 6 bases, leaving 3 bases of the junction unmatched. The CDR3 nucleotides read TGTGCCAGCAGGGGAGGGGTTGAGCAGTACTTC. As protein: CASRGGVEQYF.

The chain has TRBV2 and TRBJ2-1, with TRBD2 identical over 7 bases. The CDR3 is 16 residues long. V trimming: 6 bases; J trimming: 1 base; junction bases outside the gene matches: 9. Germline CDR1 is SNHLY and CDR2 is FYNNEI. CDR3 loop: CASRPLGGVSYNEQFF. In DNA form, the CDR3 reads TGTGCCAGCAGGCCCTTGGGGGGGGTTTCCTACAATGAGCAGTTCTTC.

The sample holds a few counts of this clonotype. The chain combines TRBV10-3 with TRBJ2-7; D not certain. The V end was cut by 7 bases, the J end by 4 bases, with 8 bases between. This CDR3 spans 11 amino acids. The germline CDR1 and CDR2 sequences are ENHRY and SYGVKD. The CDR3 protein is CAITNTYEQYF. CDR3 nucleotide sequence: TGTGCCATCACCAATACGTACGAGCAGTACTTC.

This chain uses TRBV5-1 with TRBJ2-5, with 8 bases aligning to TRBD2. The trim removed 4 bases at V and 1 base at J, leaving 12 bases unmatched. The CDR3 runs 17 residues. Germline V gene sequence: CDR1 SGHRS, CDR2 YFSETQ. DNA of the CDR3: TGCGCCAGCAGCCGACACGGTGGCGGGAGGCCCCAAGAGACCCAGTACTTC. It yields the protein CASSRHGGGRPQETQYF.

This rearrangement joins TRBV24-1 to TRBJ2-7; D is possibly TRBD1 (6 bases). V was clipped by 9 bases and J by 5 bases, with 10 bases between them. This CDR3 comprises 11 residues. Germline V lookup: CDR1 KGHDR, CDR2 SFDVKD. The CDR3 nucleotides read TGTGCCACCGGGGACACTCACGAGCAGTACTTC. This encodes CATGDTHEQYF.

This clonotype came up a few times. J is TRBJ2-7 and V is TRBV4-1; no clear D. The germline gives CDR1 MGHRA, CDR2 YSYEKL. The ends were cut back, 7 bases at V and 6 bases at J, with 28 bases in the middle. The CDR3 runs 17 residues. CDR3 sequence reads: CASNLGRAGRKVGEQYF. The CDR3 coding sequence is TGCGCCAGCAACTTAGGTCGGGCAGGAAGAAAGGTAGGCGAGCAGTACTTC.

The chain joins TRBV4-1 to TRBJ2-5; maybe TRBD1 (6 bases). CDR1 is MGHRA and CDR2 is YSYEKL in the germline V gene. The CDR3 length is 16 residues. V lost 0 bases to trimming and J lost 6 bases, with 17 bases between them. The CDR3 is CASSQDPLGRGQTQYF. The CDR3 coding sequence is TGCGCCAGCAGCCAAGATCCCTTGGGCAGGGGTCAGACCCAGTACTTC.

This clonotype showed up just once. The genes are TRBV6-5 and TRBJ1-2; 9 bases fit TRBD1. The CDR3 contains 18 residues. Germline CDR1 and CDR2: MNHEY and SVGAGI. The ends lost 3 bases at V and 0 bases at J; junction bases unmatched: 11. The CDR3 nucleotides are TGTGCCAGCAGTTATAACAGGGGGCTGGCTTTAGCTAACTATGGCTACACCTTC. It yields the protein CASSYNRGLALANYGYTF.

The genes are TRBV4-1 and TRBJ1-2; maybe TRBD1 (5 bases). CDR3 length equals 16 residues. V lost 0 bases, J lost 6 bases, and 17 bases lay in between. Germline CDR1 MGHRA, CDR2 YSYEKL. The CDR3: CASSQDLNKAGHGYTF. For the CDR3, the DNA is TGCGCCAGCAGCCAAGATCTAAATAAGGCAGGGCATGGCTACACCTTC.

The chain links TRBV10-3 to TRBJ2-1; D perhaps matches TRBD1 (5 bases). Trimming pared 8 bases from V and 6 bases from J, leaving 17 bases between. CDR1 is ENHRY, CDR2 SYGVKD, per germline. The CDR3 covers 14 residues. CDR3 sequence: CAIEGQGSGNEQFF. The DNA for the CDR3 is TGTGCCATCGAAGGGCAGGGTTCAGGCAATGAGCAGTTCTTC.

In its sample, this clonotype was seen a few times. This chain links TRBV7-9 with TRBJ2-3; a weak D match, TRBD2 (6 bases). Germline CDR1 SEHNR, CDR2 FQNEAQ (reference sequence). The CDR3 contains 18 residues. The V gene lost 5 bases and the J gene lost 2 bases, with 23 bases spanning the gap. The DNA for the CDR3 is TGTGCCAGCAGCCCCCAACCCAGTAGCGGATACAACACAGATACGCAGTATTTT. Translation gives CASSPQPSSGYNTDTQYF. Supplemented by reference TRBV7-9 and TRBJ2-3, the full variable domain reads DTGVSQNPRHKITKRGQNVTFRCDPISEHNRLYWYRQTLGQGPEFLTYFQNEAQLEKSRLLSDRFSAERPKGSFSTLEIQRTEQGDSAMYLCASSPQPSSGYNTDTQYFGPGTRLTVL.

This clonotype was counted a few times. The chain couples TRBV29-1 to TRBJ1-1; D gene unclear. There are 12 residues in the CDR3. Trimming removed 4 bases from V and 0 bases from J, with 6 bases in between. The germline CDR1 and CDR2 sequences are SQVTM and ANQGSEA. CDR3 region: CSVGSVNTEAFF. CDR3 DNA: TGCAGCGTTGGATCTGTGAACACTGAAGCTTTCTTT. Full variable domain (outside the CDR3, taken from reference TRBV29-1 and TRBJ1-1): SAVISQKPSRDICQRGTSLTIQCQVDSQVTMMFWYRQQPGQSLTLIATANQGSEATYESGFVIDKFPISRPNLTFSTLTVSNMSPEDSSIYLCSVGSVNTEAFFGQGTRLTVV.

This chain links TRBV4-2 with TRBJ2-7; 9 bases are a match to TRBD2. J gave up 6 bases and V 0 bases, and 3 bases lay outside the gene matches. Germline assignment: CDR1 LGHNA and CDR2 YNFKEQ. The CDR3 covers 14 residues. CDR3 protein: CASSQDGTSSEQYF. In DNA form, the CDR3 reads TGTGCCAGCAGCCAAGATGGGACTAGCAGCGAGCAGTACTTC.

V is TRBV24-1 and J is TRBJ2-3; 8 nucleotides line up with TRBD2. The CDR3 is 15 residues long. V trimming: 7 bases; J trimming: 1 base; junction bases outside the gene matches: 6. Germline V gene sequence: CDR1 KGHDR, CDR2 SFDVKD. The CDR3 coding sequence is TGTGCCACCAGCGTACCAGCGGGGGGCACAGATACGCAGTATTTT. Its translation: CATSVPAGGTDTQYF.

The CDR3 DNA reads as TGTGCCAGCAGTTTATACGCCCGGACTCGGATGGACATTCAGTACTTC. Residues: CASSLYARTRMDIQYF. The gene calls are TRBV28 and TRBJ2-7; tentatively, D is TRBD2 (5 bases). Gene TRBJ2-4 matches the end of the DNA better, so the J call may be wrong. The CDR3 is 16 residues long. Germline V gene data show CDR1 as MDHEN and CDR2 as SYDVKM.

The chain combines TRBV7-8 with TRBJ2-3; D may correspond to TRBD1 or TRBD2 (5 bases each). The CDR3 is 14 residues long. Trimming removed 2 bases at V and 3 bases at J, with 9 bases between. Germline V gene sequence: CDR1 SGHVS, CDR2 FQNEAQ. The CDR3 DNA reads TGTGCCAGCAGCTTAAAGCGGACAACAGATACGCAGTATTTT. Protein: CASSLKRTTDTQYF.

The V gene is TRBV6-1, the J gene TRBJ2-2; possibly TRBD1 for D (6 bases). This CDR3 is 13 amino acids long. The V gene's germline CDR1 is MNHNS and CDR2 SASEGT. Trimming took off 9 bases at V and 3 bases at J, with 11 bases between the two ends. The CDR3 reads CASARGDTGELFF. In DNA form, the CDR3 reads TGTGCCAGTGCCAGGGGAGACACCGGGGAGCTGTTTTTT.

The V call is TRBV30, the J call TRBJ1-2, with 7 bases lining up with TRBD1. V shed 3 bases, J shed 8 bases, and the junction held 9 bases outside the gene matches. CDR3 length: 13 amino acids. CDR1 is GTSNPN and CDR2 is SVGIG in the germline V gene (reference sequence). Here the CDR3 DNA reads TGTGCCTGGAGGACACAGGGGACGGGGGGCTACACCTTC. Translating it yields CAWRTQGTGGYTF.

The chain combines TRBV28 with TRBJ2-3, with TRBD2 identical over 10 bases. With V trimmed by 4 bases and J by 4 bases, 5 bases remained unmatched. The CDR3 runs 15 residues. The germline gives CDR1 MDHEN, CDR2 SYDVKM. CDR3 DNA: TGTGCCAGCAGTTGGGGACTAGCGTCGTCAGATACGCAGTATTTT. Translated, it gives CASSWGLASSDTQYF.

The V gene is TRBV15, the J gene TRBJ2-3, with 10 nucleotides matching TRBD1. Germline assignment: CDR1 LNHNV and CDR2 YYDKDF (reference sequence). The length of the CDR3 is 20 residues. Germline trimming cut 3 bases from V and 0 bases from J; bases unmatched to any gene: 15. The CDR3 DNA is TGTGCCACCAGCAGTGTACGACAGGGGGCCCGGTTGTTCAGCACAGATACGCAGTATTTT. This sequence encodes CATSSVRQGARLFSTDTQYF.